This T cell receptor beta chain was recorded in a study of neurological immune-mediated disorders. General study points: When the repertoires were sorted by phylogenetic grouping, those of 18 of 34 multiple sclerosis patients ended up in one related-CDR3 cluster, a possible signature. There were no CDR3 amino acid sequences shared by expanded clones across subjects, a result suggesting private repertoires in all groups.

A remark on this clonotype: Its antigen is not identified. This may stem from a read error, because a much larger clone lies one nucleotide away.

This CDR3 is built from 13 residues. V lost 8 bases, J lost 7 bases, and 18 bases lay in between. Germline-derived CDR1 and CDR2 are MNHNY and SVGAGI (reference sequence). 2 million unsorted PBMCs were stored in RNAlater at -80 °C before RNA extraction. From 15-18 subjects, each sequencing run yielded over 180 million TCR-beta sequences. TCRdb fed the 5' RACE reads into MiXCR, producing one record per CDR3 protein. This table has tens of thousands of distinct CDR3 sequences, around 5% appearing once. The sample consisted of PBMCs. This sequence joins TRBV6-6 and TRBJ2-7, with D possibly matching TRBD2 (6 bases). The source is a man between 18 and 35 years old with multiple sclerosis. The CDR3 loop is CASGTTGGIEQYF. The CDR3 nucleotides are TGTGCCAGCGGGACCACGGGCGGGATTGAGCAGTACTTC.